The source of this TCR beta chain is a study of OX40 agonist ivuxolimab in advanced cancers. Overall study: Participants averaged about 60 years of age (range about 23 to 80) and were under 90% male.

V shed 3 bases and J shed 4 bases, with 10 bases lying between them. Germline V gene data show CDR1 as SEHNR and CDR2 as FQNEAQ (reference sequence). The CDR3 covers 13 residues. Regarding the study as a whole: The study found among the lowest clonal expansion in partial responders at 0.1-3.0 mg/kg.

Worth noting for this clone: Its antigen remains unknown.

Assay used: immunoSEQ multiplex PCR; TCRdb lists only in-frame clones, some missing. The repertoire holds about 76,000 clones, over 80% seen once, with 1.5% to 2% in the top ten. The material was CD4+ or CD8+ T cells sorted from blood, obtained in a trial of the OX40 agonist ivuxolimab. V gene TRBV7-9 combines with J gene TRBJ2-7; D not certain. This TCR was sampled from an adult with an advanced solid tumor such as melanoma, head and neck, liver or kidney cancer. CDR3 nucleotide sequence: TGTGCCAGCAGCTTTTCCGGAATTTACGAGCAGTACTTC. Its protein is CASSFSGIYEQYF.